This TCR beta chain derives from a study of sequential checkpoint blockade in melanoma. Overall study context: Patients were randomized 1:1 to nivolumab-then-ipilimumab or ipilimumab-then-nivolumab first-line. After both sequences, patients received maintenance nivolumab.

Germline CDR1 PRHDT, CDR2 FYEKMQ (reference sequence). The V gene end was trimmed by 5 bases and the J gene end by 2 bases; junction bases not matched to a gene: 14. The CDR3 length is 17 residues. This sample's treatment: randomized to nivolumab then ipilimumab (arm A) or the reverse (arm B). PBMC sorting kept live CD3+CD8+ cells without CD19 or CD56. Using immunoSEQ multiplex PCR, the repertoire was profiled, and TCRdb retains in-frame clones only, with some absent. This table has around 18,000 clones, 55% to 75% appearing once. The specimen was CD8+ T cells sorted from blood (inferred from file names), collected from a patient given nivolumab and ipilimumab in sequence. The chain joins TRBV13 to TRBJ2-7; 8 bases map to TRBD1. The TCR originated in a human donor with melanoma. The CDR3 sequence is CASSQRRRPGGTYEQYF. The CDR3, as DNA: TGTGCCAGCAGCCAGCGTAGGCGGCCAGGGGGCACCTACGAGCAGTACTTC.